This TCR beta chain comes out of a study of CD8+CD57+ T cells in acquired aplastic anemia. Study-wide background: Average DNA yield from sorted CD4+ and CD8+ cells was approximately 3 ug.

Genomic DNA, the template, was used for profiling of the TCR beta VDJ and CDR3. MiXCR, run by TCRdb on the reads, gives a single entry per CDR3 protein. The table includes about 160,000 distinct CDR3 sequences, over 55% detected once. Patients selected for sequencing had displayed CD8+CD57+ cell expansion by flow cytometry. Diagnosis of severe acquired aplastic anemia applied to all patients. By the time of blood sampling, patients had still received no therapy. This TCR derives from a human donor with aplastic anemia. Sequencing was performed on sorted CD4+, CD8+, or CD8+CD57+ T cells (not recorded which) from PBMCs.

CDR3 protein: CATSDYSGGPGTQYF. The CDR3 nucleotides are TGTGCCACCAGTGATTACAGCGGGGGGCCCGGTACGCAGTATTTT. The chain links TRBV24-1 to TRBJ2-3; 9 nucleotides align to TRBD2. Germline CDR1 and CDR2: KGHDR and SFDVKD. This CDR3 contains 15 residues. J was trimmed by 8 bases and V by 2 bases; bases with no gene match: 7.